The rows below give T cell receptor beta chains drawn from one sample of a study of T cells in Graves' hyperthyroidism and ophthalmopathy. TCRdb itself ran the multiplex PCR reads through MiXCR, one entry per CDR3 protein. The sample includes under 350,000 distinct CDR3 sequences, 21% seen only once; the top ten take roughly 52%. The sequenced material came from blood. The receptor set was obtained from a woman in her fifties or sixties with Graves' hyperthyroidism. Each CDR3 is given with its conserved first and last residue. The D gene is left open where the match is weak. For some rows the clone size is stated as once, few or many, or as a class when expanded; others skip it.

DNA,CDR3,size,D,J,V
TGTGCCAGCAGTTCCCCAGGGAAGCGGGAATACGAGCAGTACTTC,CASSSPGKREYEQYF,many,TRBD2,TRBJ2-7,TRBV28
TGTGCCAGCAGCTTAGCACTCACAGGGTGGGACGAGCAGTACTTC,CASSLALTGWDEQYF,-,-,TRBJ2-7,TRBV7-8
TGTGCCACCAGCAGAGATTTTACGGGGTACAATGAGCAGTTCTTC,CATSRDFTGYNEQFF,many,-,TRBJ2-1,TRBV15
TGTGCCTGGAGTGTACGCAGCGGGAATGAGCAGTTCTTC,CAWSVRSGNEQFF,many,-,TRBJ2-1,TRBV30
TGCAGCGTCAGACTAGCGGGAGTATCCGAGCAGTACTTC,CSVRLAGVSEQYF,many,TRBD2,TRBJ2-7,TRBV29-1
TGCAGCGTCGGACTAGCGGGGGGGCCGATAAATGAGCAGTTCTTC,CSVGLAGGPINEQFF,-,TRBD2,TRBJ2-1,TRBV29-1
TGCGCCAGCAGCTATAGCGGCGGGGGATACACAGATACGCAGTATTTT,CASSYSGGGYTDTQYF,few,TRBD2,TRBJ2-3,TRBV5-1
TGTGCCAGCCTAGAGGGACTAGCGGGGGCACCGAACACCGGGGAGCTGTTTTTT,CASLEGLAGAPNTGELFF,many,TRBD2,TRBJ2-2,TRBV6-1
TGTGCCAGTAGTACCGGGACAGGGTACACCGGGGAGCTGTTTTTT,CASSTGTGYTGELFF,few,TRBD1,TRBJ2-2,TRBV19
TGTGCCACCGCCTCGGACAGGTACTACGAGCAGTACTTC,CATASDRYYEQYF,-,TRBD1,TRBJ2-7,TRBV15
TGTGCCAGCTCACCAGAGACATGGGGAAATCAGCCCCAGCATTTT,CASSPETWGNQPQHF,-,-,TRBJ1-5,TRBV18
TGTGCCAGCAGTGCGGGACGGTCTTCACCCCTCCACTTT,CASSAGRSSPLHF,many,-,TRBJ1-6,TRBV28
TGTGCCAGCAGTGAAGCATCCAGGGGTCAGCCCCAGCATTTT,CASSEASRGQPQHF,few,-,TRBJ1-5,TRBV2
TGTGCCAGCTCACGAACGACCCCCCGCCTGCGAACAGGGGCCGGCCAGTACTTC,CASSRTTPRLRTGAGQYF,-,TRBD1,TRBJ2-5,TRBV18
TGTGCCAGCAGCTTAAGCGGGGGGCAAATCAATGAGCAGTTCTTC,CASSLSGGQINEQFF,many,TRBD2,TRBJ2-1,TRBV7-3
TGTGCCAGCAGCTTAGGGGGCTTTCGGACAGCCAACCTTGAAGCTTTCTTT,CASSLGGFRTANLEAFF,few,-,TRBJ1-1,TRBV7-9
TGTGCCAGCAGCCTCGACAGGGACACTGAAGCTTTCTTT,CASSLDRDTEAFF,many,TRBD1,TRBJ1-1,TRBV11-2
TGTGCCAGCAGTCCCAAAAAGGCCACAGATACGCAGTATTTT,CASSPKKATDTQYF,many,-,TRBJ2-3,TRBV27
TGTGCCAGCAGCAGACTGTCCGGGGAGCTGTTTTTT,CASSRLSGELFF,-,-,TRBJ2-2,TRBV6-2/TRBV6-3
TGTGCCAGCATCCCAACCCTGGGGGGCTCTGGAAACACCATATATTTT,CASIPTLGGSGNTIYF,many,-,TRBJ1-3,TRBV12-3/TRBV12-4
TGTGCCAGCAGGGCGGGACAAAGCACAGATACGCAGTATTTT,CASRAGQSTDTQYF,-,-,TRBJ2-3,TRBV12-3/TRBV12-4
TGTGCCAGCAGCCAAATGAGCGGGGACACCGAGGGGAACACTGAAGCTTTCTTT,CASSQMSGDTEGNTEAFF,once,-,TRBJ1-1,TRBV7-8
TGTGCCATCAGTGAGGAGCTAGCGGGATCCAATGAGCAGTTCTTC,CAISEELAGSNEQFF,many,TRBD2,TRBJ2-1,TRBV10-3
TGTGCCAGCAGCCAACCGGTGAACACTGAAGCTTTCTTT,CASSQPVNTEAFF,many,-,TRBJ1-1,TRBV28
TGTGCCAGCAGCTTAGACGGCGGGGGGCACAATGAGCAGTTCTTC,CASSLDGGGHNEQFF,many,TRBD2,TRBJ2-1,TRBV7-9
TGTGCCAGCAGCCAAGGGACAGCCCAGTCGGCTTTCTTT,CASSQGTAQSAFF,many,-,TRBJ1-1,TRBV3-1
TGTGCCAGCATCCGGGTCGGGAGCAATCAGCCCCAGCATTTT,CASIRVGSNQPQHF,many,-,TRBJ1-5,TRBV12-3/TRBV12-4
TGCAGCGTGTCAACCGGGACAGGGGTGGGCCAGCCCCAGCATTTT,CSVSTGTGVGQPQHF,many,TRBD1,TRBJ1-5,TRBV29-1
TGTGCCAGCAGCCGCCCGGGGACTAGCGGGAGCAATGAGCAGTTCTTC,CASSRPGTSGSNEQFF,-,TRBD2,TRBJ2-1,TRBV3-1
TGCAGTGCGCTTACAGGGAGACCCCTCCACTTT,CSALTGRPLHF,many,-,TRBJ1-6,TRBV20-1
TGTGCCATCACCAGCAAGACTAGCTCCTACGAGCAGTACTTC,CAITSKTSSYEQYF,-,-,TRBJ2-7,TRBV10-3
TGTGCCAGCAAAAACGGGGGCTTGAACACTGAAGCTTTCTTT,CASKNGGLNTEAFF,many,-,TRBJ1-1,TRBV6-2/TRBV6-3
TGTGCCAGCAGTGAACGGCCCGGCGGGGCAGCACGCCGTCCCCAGCATTTT,CASSERPGGAARRPQHF,few,-,TRBJ1-5,TRBV6-1
TGTGCCAGCAGTTCGTACAGGGAGGCCTACAATGAGCAGTTCTTC,CASSSYREAYNEQFF,-,-,TRBJ2-1,TRBV28
TGTGCCAGCAGCCGACTAGCGAGCTCCCAAGAGACCCAGTACTTC,CASSRLASSQETQYF,many,TRBD2,TRBJ2-5,TRBV5-5
TGTGCCAGCAGTCCGCACGGACAGGGGATCTATGGCTACACCTTC,CASSPHGQGIYGYTF,-,TRBD1,TRBJ1-2,TRBV2
TGCGCCAGCAGAACAGGCCCGAGCTCCTACGAGCAGTACTTC,CASRTGPSSYEQYF,few,-,TRBJ2-7,TRBV5-1
TGTGCCAGCAGTGAAGCTGAGCGGGGGGGCAGCACAGATACGCAGTATTTT,CASSEAERGGSTDTQYF,many,TRBD2,TRBJ2-3,TRBV2
TGTGCCAGCAGCCTGGGGACTAGCGGCTTCACCACAGATACGCAGTATTTT,CASSLGTSGFTTDTQYF,once,TRBD2,TRBJ2-3,TRBV7-8
TGTGCCAGCAGTTTACCCGGGCTCCCCCTCCACTTT,CASSLPGLPLHF,few,-,TRBJ1-6,TRBV12-3/TRBV12-4
TGCAGCGTTGTCGATTTTAGGGCCGGCAGGGGGCGGGAAGAGACCCAGTACTTC,CSVVDFRAGRGREETQYF,-,TRBD1,TRBJ2-5,TRBV29-1
TGTGCCAGCAGCGCCTTGGGGAGCACAGATACGCAGTATTTT,CASSALGSTDTQYF,-,-,TRBJ2-3,TRBV2
TGTGCCAGCAGCTTAGTAGTTTCAGGGACAGGGGTCTATGGCTACACCTTC,CASSLVVSGTGVYGYTF,many,TRBD1,TRBJ1-2,TRBV11-2
TGTGCCAGCAGGCCAAAAGGTGGCATCGGGGAGCTGTTTTTT,CASRPKGGIGELFF,many,-,TRBJ2-2,TRBV7-3
TGCGCCAGCAGTACCGGGACATCGGGCAATGAGCAGTTCTTC,CASSTGTSGNEQFF,once,-,TRBJ2-1,TRBV5-1
TGTGCCAGCAGCTTAGTAGGGGCACTGTACCAAGAGACCCAGTACTTC,CASSLVGALYQETQYF,many,-,TRBJ2-5,TRBV11-2
TGCGCCAGCAGCCAAGATCCATTCTCCGATTCACCCCTCCACTTT,CASSQDPFSDSPLHF,few,-,TRBJ1-6,TRBV4-1
TGTGCCAGCAGTCCAACAACTGAGAGCTCCTACAATGAGCAGTTCTTC,CASSPTTESSYNEQFF,many,-,TRBJ2-1,TRBV28
TGTGCCAGCAGCGTCGGGACAGGGTGGGAGCAGTACTTC,CASSVGTGWEQYF,few,TRBD1,TRBJ2-7,TRBV6-4
TGTGCCAGCAGCTTAGATCTTCGACAGAAGTACACTGAAGCTTTCTTT,CASSLDLRQKYTEAFF,many,-,TRBJ1-1,TRBV11-2
TGCGCCAGCAGCCAATTGGGGCTCGACTACAATGAGCAGTTCTTC,CASSQLGLDYNEQFF,many,-,TRBJ2-1,TRBV4-1
TGCGCCAGCAGCTTGGAGGAGGTTTACGGCTACACCTTC,CASSLEEVYGYTF,many,-,TRBJ1-2,TRBV5-1
TGCAGTGCGCACGATCAGGGGGCAGGGGAAAAACTGTTTTTT,CSAHDQGAGEKLFF,once,TRBD1,TRBJ1-4,TRBV20-1